This T cell receptor beta chain was sequenced in a study of cytomegalovirus exposure and HLA in healthy donors. Germline V gives CDR1 KGHSH, CDR2 LQKENI. CDR3 size: 14 residues. The V and J ends lost 3 bases and 0 bases respectively, with 8 bases between them. Some clones are missing from TCRdb's copy, which holds only in-frame ones; the method was immunoSEQ multiplex PCR. The data hold 300,000 to 400,000 clones, with more than 80% observed a single time. The receptor comes from a woman under 30 in good health and CMV-seronegative. The gene calls are TRBV18 and TRBJ1-1, with TRBD1 as a possible D gene (5 bases). Sequencing was carried out using PBMCs. CDR3: CASSPRQLNTEAFF. CDR3 coding DNA: TGTGCCAGCTCACCCCGACAGTTGAACACTGAAGCTTTCTTT.